Listed below are T cell receptor beta chains from one sample, sequenced in a study of cytomegalovirus exposure and HLA in healthy donors. Profiled with immunoSEQ multiplex PCR; TCRdb holds only in-frame clones, not every one. The sample consists of about 190,000 clones, 80% to 85% of them appearing once. Sequencing input: PBMCs. The receptor source for this set is a woman aged 18-35 years in good health and CMV-seropositive. CDR3s include the opening cysteine and the closing phenylalanine or tryptophan. A D gene is named only where the DNA matches it firmly. Only some rows state a clone size, as once, few, many or a class for expanded clones.

clone size: few
J gene: TRBJ1-2
V gene: TRBV6-1
D gene: -
CDR3 protein: CASSSAGGYTF
CDR3 DNA: TGTGCCAGCAGCTCAGCCGGGGGCTACACCTTC

clone size: -
J gene: TRBJ2-3
V gene: TRBV4-1
D gene: TRBD2
CDR3 protein: CASRPRAGGGADTQYF
CDR3 DNA: TGCGCCAGCAGGCCCCGAGCGGGGGGGGGAGCGGATACGCAGTATTTT

clone size: few
J gene: TRBJ2-3
V gene: TRBV7-7
D gene: -
CDR3 protein: CASSLDAGLTDTQYF
CDR3 DNA: TGTGCCAGCAGCTTAGACGCAGGGTTGACAGATACGCAGTATTTT

clone size: -
J gene: TRBJ2-7
V gene: TRBV27
D gene: -
CDR3 protein: CASSVNRVTYEQYF
CDR3 DNA: TGTGCCAGCAGTGTGAACAGGGTTACCTACGAGCAGTACTTC

clone size: -
J gene: TRBJ2-3
V gene: TRBV11-3
D gene: -
CDR3 protein: CASSWTELDTQYF
CDR3 DNA: TGTGCCAGCAGCTGGACTGAATTAGATACGCAGTATTTT

clone size: -
J gene: TRBJ1-2
V gene: TRBV7-9
D gene: TRBD1
CDR3 protein: CASSPPRTGGRGYTF
CDR3 DNA: TGTGCCAGCAGCCCACCTAGGACAGGGGGCCGTGGCTACACCTTC

clone size: -
J gene: TRBJ1-1
V gene: TRBV11-2
D gene: -
CDR3 protein: CASSLVRQSAFF
CDR3 DNA: TGTGCCAGCAGCTTAGTTCGACAGTCGGCTTTCTTT

clone size: -
J gene: TRBJ1-1
V gene: TRBV6-4
D gene: TRBD1
CDR3 protein: CASSDSRQGVTTEAFF
CDR3 DNA: TGTGCCAGCAGTGACTCGCGACAGGGGGTGACCACTGAAGCTTTCTTT

clone size: once
J gene: TRBJ1-5
V gene: TRBV4-2
D gene: TRBD1
CDR3 protein: CASSQETGGGGQPQHF
CDR3 DNA: TGTGCCAGCAGCCAGGAAACAGGGGGTGGGGGACAGCCCCAGCATTTT

clone size: -
J gene: TRBJ2-3
V gene: TRBV11-3
D gene: -
CDR3 protein: CASSTRLVWDTQYF
CDR3 DNA: TGTGCCAGCAGCACTCGACTAGTTTGGGATACGCAGTATTTT

clone size: -
J gene: TRBJ2-1
V gene: TRBV7-2
D gene: TRBD2
CDR3 protein: CASSSRAGGYNEQFF
CDR3 DNA: TGTGCCAGCAGTTCCAGAGCGGGGGGGTACAATGAGCAGTTCTTC

clone size: -
J gene: TRBJ2-2
V gene: TRBV11-3
D gene: -
CDR3 protein: CASSYPGWREDTGELFF
CDR3 DNA: TGTGCCAGCAGCTACCCTGGTTGGAGAGAGGACACCGGGGAGCTGTTTTTT

clone size: -
J gene: TRBJ1-6
V gene: TRBV7-3
D gene: -
CDR3 protein: CASSPPSATGDSPLHF
CDR3 DNA: TGTGCCAGCAGCCCCCCGAGCGCGACGGGGGATTCACCCCTCCACTTT

clone size: -
J gene: TRBJ1-1
V gene: TRBV5-6
D gene: -
CDR3 protein: CASSFTGILGTEAFF
CDR3 DNA: TGTGCCAGCAGCTTCACAGGGATTCTGGGCACTGAAGCTTTCTTT